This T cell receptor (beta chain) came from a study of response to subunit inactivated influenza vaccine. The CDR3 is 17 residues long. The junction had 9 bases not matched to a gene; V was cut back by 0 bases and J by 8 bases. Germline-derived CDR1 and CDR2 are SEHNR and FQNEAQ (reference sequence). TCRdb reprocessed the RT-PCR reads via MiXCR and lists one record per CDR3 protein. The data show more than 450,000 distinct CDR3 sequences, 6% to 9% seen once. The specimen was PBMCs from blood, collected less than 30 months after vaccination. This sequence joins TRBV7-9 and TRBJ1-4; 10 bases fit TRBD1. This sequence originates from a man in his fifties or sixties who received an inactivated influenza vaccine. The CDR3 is CASSLALSGTGAEKLFF. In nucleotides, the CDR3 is TGTGCCAGCAGCTTAGCGCTGTCGGGGACAGGGGCGGAAAAACTGTTTTTT.